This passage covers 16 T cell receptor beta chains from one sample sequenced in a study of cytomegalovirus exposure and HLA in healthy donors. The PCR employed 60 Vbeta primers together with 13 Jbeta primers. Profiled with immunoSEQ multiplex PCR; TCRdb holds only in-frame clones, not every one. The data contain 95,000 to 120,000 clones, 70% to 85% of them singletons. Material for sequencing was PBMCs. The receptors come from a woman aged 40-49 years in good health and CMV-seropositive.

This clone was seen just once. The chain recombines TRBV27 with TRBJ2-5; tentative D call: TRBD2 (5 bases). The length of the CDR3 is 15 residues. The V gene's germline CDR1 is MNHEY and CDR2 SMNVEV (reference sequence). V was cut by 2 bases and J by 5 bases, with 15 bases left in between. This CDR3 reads CASSLIMAGRETQYF. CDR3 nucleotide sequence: TGTGCCAGCAGTTTAATAATGGCGGGTCGTGAGACCCAGTACTTC.

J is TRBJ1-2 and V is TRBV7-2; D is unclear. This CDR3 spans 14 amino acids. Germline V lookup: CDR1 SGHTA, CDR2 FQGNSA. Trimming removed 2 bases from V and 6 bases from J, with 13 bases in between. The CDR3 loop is CASSLFGETDGYTF. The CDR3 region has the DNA TGTGCCAGCAGCTTATTCGGGGAGACGGATGGCTACACCTTC.

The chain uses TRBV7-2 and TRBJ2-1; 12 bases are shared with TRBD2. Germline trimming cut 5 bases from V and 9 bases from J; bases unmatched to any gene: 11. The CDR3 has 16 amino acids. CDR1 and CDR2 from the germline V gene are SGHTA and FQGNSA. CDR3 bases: TGTGCCAGCAGCCGAGCTAGCGGGGGGGGCCAGGTTGAGCAGTTCTTC. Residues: CASSRASGGGQVEQFF.

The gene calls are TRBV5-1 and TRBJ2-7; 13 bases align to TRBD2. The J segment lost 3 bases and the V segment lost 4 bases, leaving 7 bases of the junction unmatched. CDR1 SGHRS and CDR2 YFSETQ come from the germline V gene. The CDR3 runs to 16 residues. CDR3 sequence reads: CASSPPGLAGIYEQYF. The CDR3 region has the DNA TGCGCCAGCAGCCCCCCGGGACTAGCGGGAATCTACGAGCAGTACTTC.

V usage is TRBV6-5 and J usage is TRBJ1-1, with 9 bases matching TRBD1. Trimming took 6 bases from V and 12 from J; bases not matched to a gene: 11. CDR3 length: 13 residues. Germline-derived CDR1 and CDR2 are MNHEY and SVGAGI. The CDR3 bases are TGTGCCAGCAGCCCCATTAGGACAGGGGCGACTTTCTTT. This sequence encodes CASSPIRTGATFF.

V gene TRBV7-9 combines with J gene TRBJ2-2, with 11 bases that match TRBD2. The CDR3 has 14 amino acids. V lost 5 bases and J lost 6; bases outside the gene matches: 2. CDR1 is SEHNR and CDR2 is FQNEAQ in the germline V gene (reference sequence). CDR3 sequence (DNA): TGTGCCAGCAGCGTGGGACTAGCGGCCGGGGAGCTGTTTTTT. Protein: CASSVGLAAGELFF.

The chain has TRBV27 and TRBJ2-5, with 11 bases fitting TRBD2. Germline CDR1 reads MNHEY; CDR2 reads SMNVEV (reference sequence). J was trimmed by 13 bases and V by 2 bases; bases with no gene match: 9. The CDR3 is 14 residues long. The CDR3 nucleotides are TGTGCCAGCAGTTTAACCGGGACTAGCGGTCCTTGGTACTTC. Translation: CASSLTGTSGPWYF.

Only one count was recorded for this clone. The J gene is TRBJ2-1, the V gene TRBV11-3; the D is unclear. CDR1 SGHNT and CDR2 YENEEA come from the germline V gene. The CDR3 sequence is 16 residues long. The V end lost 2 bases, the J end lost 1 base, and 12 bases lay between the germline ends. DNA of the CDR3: TGTGCCAGCAGCTTAAGTGGGCCCCCTTCCTACAATGAGCAGTTCTTC. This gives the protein CASSLSGPPSYNEQFF.

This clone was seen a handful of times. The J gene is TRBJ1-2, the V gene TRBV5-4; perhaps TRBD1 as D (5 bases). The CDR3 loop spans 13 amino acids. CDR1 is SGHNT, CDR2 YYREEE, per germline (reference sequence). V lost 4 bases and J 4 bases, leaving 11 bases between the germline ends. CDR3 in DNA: TGTGCCAGCAGCCCCAGACAGCTCTATGGCTACACCTTC. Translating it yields CASSPRQLYGYTF.

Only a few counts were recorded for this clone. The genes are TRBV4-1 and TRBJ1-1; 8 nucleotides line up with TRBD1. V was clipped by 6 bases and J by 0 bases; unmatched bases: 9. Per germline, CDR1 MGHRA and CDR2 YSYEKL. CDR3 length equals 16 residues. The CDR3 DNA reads TGCGCCAGCAGACCATGGACAGGGAAGATGAACACTGAAGCTTTCTTT. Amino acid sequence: CASRPWTGKMNTEAFF.

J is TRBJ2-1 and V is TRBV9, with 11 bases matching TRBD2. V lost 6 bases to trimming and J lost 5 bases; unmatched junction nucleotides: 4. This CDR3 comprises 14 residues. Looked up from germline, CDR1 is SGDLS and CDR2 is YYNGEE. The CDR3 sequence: CASTVTSGNNEQFF. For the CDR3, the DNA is TGTGCCAGCACCGTGACTAGCGGGAACAATGAGCAGTTCTTC.

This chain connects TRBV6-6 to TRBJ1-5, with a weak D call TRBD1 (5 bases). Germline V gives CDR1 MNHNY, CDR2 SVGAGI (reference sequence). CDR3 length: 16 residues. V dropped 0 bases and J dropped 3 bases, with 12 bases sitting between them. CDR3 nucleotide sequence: TGTGCCAGCAGTTACTCCAGGGCCGTCTTCAATCAGCCCCAGCATTTT. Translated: CASSYSRAVFNQPQHF.

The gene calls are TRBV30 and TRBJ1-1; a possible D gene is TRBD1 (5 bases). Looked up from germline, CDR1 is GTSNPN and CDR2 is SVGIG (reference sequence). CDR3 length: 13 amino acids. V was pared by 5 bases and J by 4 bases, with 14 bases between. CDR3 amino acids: CAWCRYQGTEAFF. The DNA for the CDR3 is TGTGCCTGGTGTAGATATCAGGGCACTGAAGCTTTCTTT. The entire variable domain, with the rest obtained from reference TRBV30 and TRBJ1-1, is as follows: SQTIHQWPATLVQPVGSPLSLECTVEGTSNPNLYWYRQAAGRGLQLLFYSVGIGQISSEVPQNLSASRPQDRQFILSSKKLLLSDSGFYLCAWCRYQGTEAFFGQGTRLTVV.

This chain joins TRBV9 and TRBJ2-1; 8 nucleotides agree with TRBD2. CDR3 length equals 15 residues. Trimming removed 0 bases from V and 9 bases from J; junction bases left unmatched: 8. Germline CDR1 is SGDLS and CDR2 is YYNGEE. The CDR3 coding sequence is TGTGCCAGCAGCGTAGCAGGGGTAGCGGGAAGTGAGCAGTTCTTC. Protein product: CASSVAGVAGSEQFF.

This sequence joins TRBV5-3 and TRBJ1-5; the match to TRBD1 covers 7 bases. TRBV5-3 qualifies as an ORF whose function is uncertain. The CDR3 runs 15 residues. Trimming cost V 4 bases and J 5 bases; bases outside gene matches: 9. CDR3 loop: CARSMGQWAHQPQHF. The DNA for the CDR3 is TGTGCCAGAAGCATGGGACAGTGGGCGCATCAGCCCCAGCATTTT.

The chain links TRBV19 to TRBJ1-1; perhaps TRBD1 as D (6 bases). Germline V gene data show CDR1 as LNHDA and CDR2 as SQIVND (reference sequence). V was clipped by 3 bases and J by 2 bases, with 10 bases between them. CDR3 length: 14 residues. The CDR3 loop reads CASSMAGVNTEAFF. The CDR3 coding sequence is TGTGCCAGTAGTATGGCAGGGGTTAACACTGAAGCTTTCTTT.